These 28 T cell receptor beta chains originate from one sample sequenced in a study of Ad26.COV2.S vaccination and SARS-CoV-2 variants. The data were produced by immunoSEQ multiplex PCR, yet TCRdb's version contains in-frame clones alone and is incomplete. The table shows around 350,000 clones, with about 92% occurring only once. This sample comprised peripheral blood, obtained after recovery from COVID-19. Receptor source: a human donor who had recovered from COVID-19.

This chain links TRBV2 with TRBJ2-3; tentatively, D is TRBD2 (5 bases). The CDR3 has 11 amino acids. CDR1 and CDR2 from the germline V gene are SNHLY and FYNNEI. V was trimmed by 10 bases and J by 8 bases, leaving 13 bases between them. The DNA for the CDR3 is TGTGCCAACAGCCGGAGCGGTACGCAGTATTTT. It codes for CANSRSGTQYF.

This chain joins TRBV7-2 and TRBJ2-7; D tentatively reads TRBD1 or TRBD2 (5 bases each). Germline CDR1 SGHTA, CDR2 FQGNSA. The length of the CDR3 is 14 residues. V gave up 5 bases and J gave up 4 bases, with 15 bases separating them. The CDR3 nucleotides are TGTGCCAGCAGCCTGGGGACCACTAGATACGAGCAGTACTTC. Encoded protein: CASSLGTTRYEQYF.

The rearrangement links TRBV3-1 (or the pseudogene TRBV3-2) to TRBJ1-2; D gene ambiguous. This CDR3 spans 12 amino acids. V was cut by 3 bases and J by 4 bases, with 6 bases left in between. Germline loops: CDR1 LGHDT, CDR2 YNNKEL (reference sequence). CDR3 sequence reads: CASSHSVYGYTF. The CDR3 bases are TGTGCCAGCAGCCATTCAGTCTATGGCTACACCTTC.

This chain connects TRBV18 to TRBJ1-1; possible D gene TRBD1, 5 bases. The V gene's germline CDR1 is KGHSH and CDR2 LQKENI. The CDR3 spans 16 residues. V lost 2 bases and J lost 3, with 16 bases in between. Written as DNA, the CDR3 is TGTGCCAGCTCACCAAGCTTAGGAGTGGGGGACACTGAAGCTTTCTTT. It specifies CASSPSLGVGDTEAFF.

The chain links TRBV6-2 or TRBV6-3 to TRBJ2-7; TRBD1 matches at 8 bases. CDR3 length equals 16 residues. V trimming: 0 bases; J trimming: 3 bases; junction bases outside the gene matches: 7. Germline assignment: CDR1 MNHEY and CDR2 SVGEGT. This CDR3 reads CASSYSKGQVLYEQYF. The CDR3 coding sequence is TGTGCCAGCAGTTACTCGAAGGGACAGGTACTCTACGAGCAGTACTTC.

This sequence joins TRBV7-3 and TRBJ1-1; 11 bases fit TRBD1. Germline trimming cut 0 bases from V and 9 bases from J; bases unmatched to any gene: 6. CDR1 and CDR2 (germline): SGHTA, FQGTGA. The CDR3 contains 15 residues. Here the CDR3 reads CASSLTPGQGVKAFF. The CDR3 DNA reads TGTGCCAGCAGCTTAACGCCGGGACAGGGGGTTAAAGCTTTCTTT. The full variable domain, rest sourced from reference TRBV7-3 and TRBJ1-1, is GAGVSQTPSNKVTEKGKYVELRCDPISGHTALYWYRQSLGQGPEFLIYFQGTGAADDSGLPNDRFFAVRPEGSVSTLKIQRTERGDSAVYLCASSLTPGQGVKAFFGQGTRLTVV.

CDR3 loop: CSVENRAQLNEQFF. The CDR3 DNA is TGCAGCGTTGAGAACAGGGCGCAACTCAATGAGCAGTTCTTC. The rearrangement joins TRBV29-1 to TRBJ2-1, with D perhaps TRBD1 (6 bases). CDR3 size: 14 residues. The germline V and J ends were trimmed by 3 bases and 6 bases, with 15 bases remaining between them. Germline values: CDR1 SQVTM, CDR2 ANQGSEA.

The rearrangement links TRBV5-1 to TRBJ2-7; perhaps TRBD1 as D (6 bases). CDR1 and CDR2 (germline): SGHRS, YFSETQ. The length of the CDR3 is 15 residues. Trimming removed 0 bases from V and 8 bases from J, with 18 bases in between. The CDR3 region has the DNA TGCGCCAGCAGCTTGGCCGGGACATCCCACGAAAAGCAGTACTTC. Translated, it gives CASSLAGTSHEKQYF.

This clone came up a few times. This sequence joins TRBV2 and TRBJ2-4; tentative D call: TRBD2 (5 bases). V shed 3 bases and J shed 4 bases, with 19 bases lying between them. The germline V gene has CDR1 SNHLY and CDR2 FYNNEI. The CDR3 totals 17 residues. CDR3 DNA sequence: TGTGCCAGCAGTGACCACCGATTCGGAACTAGTAAAAACATTCAGTACTTC. Translated: CASSDHRFGTSKNIQYF.

The chain has TRBV6-5 and TRBJ1-5, with 11 bases aligning to TRBD1. Trimming at V came to 5 bases and at J to 6 bases, leaving 3 bases not matched to a gene. Germline V gives CDR1 MNHEY, CDR2 SVGAGI. The CDR3 has 14 amino acids. DNA of the CDR3: TGTGCCAGCAGTATCGGGACAGGGGGTCAGCCCCAGCATTTT. This encodes CASSIGTGGQPQHF.

J is TRBJ2-3 and V is TRBV5-4; perhaps TRBD2 as D (5 bases). This CDR3 contains 14 residues. V was cut by 3 bases and J by 0 bases, with 8 bases left in between. CDR1 SGHNT and CDR2 YYREEE come from the germline V gene (reference sequence). CDR3 bases: TGTGCCAGCAGCTCGGGGTCCAGCACAGATACGCAGTATTTT. It yields the protein CASSSGSSTDTQYF. Filled out from reference TRBV5-4 and TRBJ2-3, the complete variable domain reads ETGVTQSPTHLIKTRGQQVTLRCSSQSGHNTVSWYQQALGQGPQFIFQYYREEENGRGNFPPRFSGLQFPNYSSELNVNALELDDSALYLCASSSGSSTDTQYFGPGTRLTVL.

The sample holds one count of this clone. This chain connects TRBV13 to TRBJ2-2, with TRBD1 as a possible D gene (6 bases). V shed 4 bases and J shed 0 bases, with 9 bases lying between them. Germline V gene data show CDR1 as PRHDT and CDR2 as FYEKMQ (reference sequence). CDR3 length: 15 residues. For the CDR3, the DNA is TGTGCCAGCAGCTACGACAGGTCGAACACCGGGGAGCTGTTTTTT. Amino acids: CASSYDRSNTGELFF.

V gene TRBV9 combines with J gene TRBJ2-1; a weak D match, TRBD2 (7 bases). Germline CDR1 reads SGDLS; CDR2 reads YYNGEE. CDR3 length: 18 residues. Trimming removed 0 bases at V and 1 base at J, with 17 bases between. Written as DNA, the CDR3 is TGTGCCAGCAGCGTAGGCCTAGGGGGGGCACGTTCCTACAATGAGCAGTTCTTC. Its translation: CASSVGLGGARSYNEQFF. Using reference TRBV9 and TRBJ2-1 for the parts outside the CDR3, the full variable domain is DSGVTQTPKHLITATGQRVTLRCSPRSGDLSVYWYQQSLDQGLQFLIQYYNGEERAKGNILERFSAQQFPDLHSELNLSSLELGDSALYFCASSVGLGGARSYNEQFFGPGTRLTVL.

This clone turned up a few times. V usage is TRBV10-3 and J usage is TRBJ1-6; D may be TRBD1 (5 bases). Germline V lookup: CDR1 ENHRY, CDR2 SYGVKD. The CDR3 contains 16 residues. Trimming removed 0 bases from V and 7 bases from J, with 13 bases in between. The CDR3: CAISESVGGRNSPLHF. Here the CDR3 DNA reads TGTGCCATCAGTGAGTCGGTGGGGGGTCGCAATTCACCCCTCCACTTT.

The chain is built from TRBV7-9 and TRBJ1-5, with 10 bases lining up with TRBD1. Germline CDR1 and CDR2: SEHNR and FQNEAQ (reference sequence). The CDR3 extends over 16 amino acids. The junction had 12 bases not matched to a gene; V was cut back by 7 bases and J by 6 bases. The CDR3 sequence: CASTHGGTGDFQPQHF. Here the CDR3 DNA reads TGTGCCAGCACCCACGGTGGGACAGGGGATTTTCAGCCCCAGCATTTT.

V and J are TRBV5-1 and TRBJ2-7; D is unclear. Germline CDR1 is SGHRS and CDR2 is YFSETQ. The CDR3 extends over 15 amino acids. Trimming shortened V by 0 bases and J by 4 bases, and 14 bases separated the two germline ends. CDR3 region: CASSLAAGSQYEQYF. For the CDR3, the DNA is TGCGCCAGCAGCTTGGCGGCTGGCAGCCAATACGAGCAGTACTTC. The entire variable domain, with the rest obtained from reference TRBV5-1 and TRBJ2-7, is as follows: KAGVTQTPRYLIKTRGQQVTLSCSPISGHRSVSWYQQTPGQGLQFLFEYFSETQRNKGNFPGRFSGRQFSNSRSEMNVSTLELGDSALYLCASSLAAGSQYEQYFGPGTRLTVT.

The chain is built from TRBV9 and TRBJ2-5; 8 bases agree with TRBD2. The V gene end was trimmed by 4 bases and the J gene end by 2 bases; junction bases not matched to a gene: 4. This CDR3 is 14 amino acids long. Germline CDR1 and CDR2: SGDLS and YYNGEE. CDR3 residues: CASSSSGDQETQYF. Here the CDR3 DNA reads TGTGCCAGCAGCAGTAGCGGGGATCAAGAGACCCAGTACTTC.

This chain connects TRBV6-5 to TRBJ2-1, with 11 bases that match TRBD2. CDR1 and CDR2 (germline): MNHEY, SVGAGI. V was pared by 2 bases and J by 5 bases, with 5 bases of the junction left unmatched. This CDR3 spans 16 amino acids. This CDR3 is CASSYPIAGGHNEQFF. Written as DNA, the CDR3 is TGTGCCAGCAGTTACCCCATAGCGGGGGGGCACAATGAGCAGTTCTTC.

The rearrangement joins TRBV7-8 to TRBJ2-5; D gene unclear. The CDR3 spans 13 residues. CDR1 SGHVS and CDR2 FQNEAQ come from the germline V gene. V dropped 8 bases and J dropped 1 base, with 11 bases sitting between them. The CDR3: CASFQRRQETQYF. DNA for the CDR3: TGTGCCAGCTTCCAGCGACGCCAAGAGACCCAGTACTTC.

This chain connects TRBV9 to TRBJ2-5; TRBD2 matches at 9 bases. There are 14 residues in the CDR3. Germline CDR1 SGDLS, CDR2 YYNGEE. J gave up 7 bases and V 2 bases, and 6 bases lay outside the gene matches. In DNA, the CDR3 is TGTGCCAGCAGCGTTAGCGGGGGATTCGGGACCCAGTACTTC. Its translation: CASSVSGGFGTQYF.

The genes are TRBV5-5 and TRBJ1-2; no reliable D call. Looked up from germline, CDR1 is SGHKS and CDR2 is YYEKEE (reference sequence). This CDR3 comprises 14 residues. Trimming took 0 bases from V and 4 from J, leaving 10 bases between them. CDR3 sequence reads: CASSLAGGPYGYTF. The CDR3, as DNA: TGTGCCAGCAGCTTGGCCGGCGGCCCCTATGGCTACACCTTC.

This chain joins TRBV18 and TRBJ2-1, with 7 bases aligning to TRBD1. CDR3 length: 14 amino acids. Trimming cost V 5 bases and J 9 bases; bases outside gene matches: 10. From germline, CDR1 is KGHSH and CDR2 LQKENI. This CDR3 reads CASSSRGGLGEQFF. In DNA form, the CDR3 reads TGTGCCAGCTCATCCCGAGGGGGCCTCGGTGAGCAGTTCTTC.

The chain has TRBV7-9 and TRBJ2-1; D gene ambiguous. Germline V CDR1 and CDR2: SEHNR, FQNEAQ (reference sequence). The CDR3 length is 12 residues. The V gene lost 5 bases and the J gene lost 8 bases, with 10 bases spanning the gap. The CDR3 loop is CASSPSWDEQFF. DNA of the CDR3: TGTGCCAGCAGCCCAAGTTGGGATGAGCAGTTCTTC.

The chain couples TRBV6-6 to TRBJ2-5; D uncertain. Germline loops: CDR1 MNHNY, CDR2 SVGAGI (reference sequence). Trimming stripped 5 bases from V and 0 bases from J, with 1 base between. There are 11 residues in the CDR3. CDR3 coding DNA: TGTGCCAGCAGTCACCAAGAGACCCAGTACTTC. Its translation: CASSHQETQYF.

Turning to this clone: The sample holds other DNA sequences that translate to the same CDR3. The V call is TRBV10-3, the J call TRBJ1-4; 7 bases match TRBD1. Germline assignment: CDR1 ENHRY and CDR2 SYGVKD. The CDR3 contains 14 residues. V lost 2 bases, J lost 8 bases, and 5 bases stayed unmatched. Here the CDR3 reads CAISETGAGEKLFF. In DNA, the CDR3 is TGTGCCATCAGTGAGACAGGGGCTGGGGAAAAACTGTTTTTT.

The V gene is TRBV6-5, the J gene TRBJ1-5; weak D call: TRBD1 (5 bases). Germline loops: CDR1 MNHEY, CDR2 SVGAGI. This CDR3 has 14 amino acids. V lost 6 bases and J lost 4, with 13 bases in between. The CDR3 sequence is CASSRGGRNQPQHF. The CDR3, as DNA: TGTGCCAGCAGCCGTGGGGGTCGGAATCAGCCCCAGCATTTT.

The chain uses TRBV7-2 and TRBJ2-7, with D perhaps matching TRBD1 (5 bases). Trimming cost V 5 bases and J 3 bases, with 14 bases left between them. Germline lookup yields CDR1 SGHTA and CDR2 FQGNSA. The CDR3 contains 14 residues. CDR3 protein: CASSARQSHYEQYF. CDR3 nucleotides: TGTGCCAGCAGCGCACGACAGAGCCACTACGAGCAGTACTTC.

This chain links TRBV7-2 with TRBJ2-5; possible D gene TRBD1, 6 bases. The V and J ends lost 3 bases and 5 bases respectively, with 13 bases between them. The germline V gene has CDR1 SGHTA and CDR2 FQGNSA. The CDR3 covers 14 residues. The CDR3 reads CASSLGHGLETQYF. The CDR3 bases are TGTGCCAGCAGCTTGGGACACGGATTGGAGACCCAGTACTTC.